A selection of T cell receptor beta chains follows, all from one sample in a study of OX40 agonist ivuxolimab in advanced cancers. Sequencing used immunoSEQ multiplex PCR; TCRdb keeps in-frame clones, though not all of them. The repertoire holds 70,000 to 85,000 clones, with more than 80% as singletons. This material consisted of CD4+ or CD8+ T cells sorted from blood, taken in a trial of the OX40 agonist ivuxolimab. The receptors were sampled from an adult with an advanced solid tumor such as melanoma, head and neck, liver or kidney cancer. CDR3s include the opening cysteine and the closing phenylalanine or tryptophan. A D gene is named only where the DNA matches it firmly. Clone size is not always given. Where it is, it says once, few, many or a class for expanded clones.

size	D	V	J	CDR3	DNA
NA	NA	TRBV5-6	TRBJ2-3	CASSRRHDRTDTQYF	TGTGCCAGCAGCCGGAGGCACGACAGAACAGATACGCAGTATTTT
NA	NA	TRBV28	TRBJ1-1	CASTGTPTEAFF	TGTGCCAGCACCGGGACACCTACTGAAGCTTTCTTT
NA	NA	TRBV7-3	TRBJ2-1	CASSLVALGSYNEQFF	TGTGCCAGCAGCTTGGTGGCTCTGGGCTCCTACAATGAGCAGTTCTTC
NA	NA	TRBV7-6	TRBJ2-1	CASRGASEREYNEQFF	TGTGCCAGCAGGGGGGCCAGCGAAAGGGAATACAATGAGCAGTTCTTC
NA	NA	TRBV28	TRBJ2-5	CASQSPGLGQETQYF	TGTGCCAGCCAGTCACCGGGACTGGGCCAAGAGACCCAGTACTTC
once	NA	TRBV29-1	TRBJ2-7	CSVVGYRNSPYEQYF	TGCAGCGTTGTCGGTTACAGGAATTCCCCCTACGAGCAGTACTTC
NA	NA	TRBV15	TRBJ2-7	CATSVTVGNYEQYF	TGTGCCACCAGCGTGACCGTTGGGAACTACGAGCAGTACTTC
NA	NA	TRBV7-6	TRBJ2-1	CASSPLQLSSYNEQFF	TGTGCCAGCAGTCCTCTACAGTTGAGCTCCTACAATGAGCAGTTCTTC
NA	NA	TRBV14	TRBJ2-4	CASSQLANINIQYF	TGTGCCAGCAGCCAACTAGCGAATATAAACATTCAGTACTTC
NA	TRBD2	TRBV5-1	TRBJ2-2	CASSPLAGVRSGELFF	TGCGCCAGCAGCCCACTAGCGGGAGTACGCTCCGGGGAGCTGTTTTTT
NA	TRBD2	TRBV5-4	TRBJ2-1	CASSGGTSGYNEQFF	TGTGCCAGCAGCGGAGGGACTAGCGGCTACAATGAGCAGTTCTTC
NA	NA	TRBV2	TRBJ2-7	CASSLTGEGYEQYF	TGTGCCAGTAGCTTAACAGGGGAGGGGTACGAGCAGTACTTC
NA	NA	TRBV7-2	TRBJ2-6	CAETGPGANVLTF	TGTGCCGAGACTGGGCCTGGGGCCAACGTCCTGACTTTC
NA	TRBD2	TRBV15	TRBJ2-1	CATSRGRAGGSYNEQFF	TGTGCCACCAGCAGAGGGCGAGCGGGAGGCTCCTACAATGAGCAGTTCTTC
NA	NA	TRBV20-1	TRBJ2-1	CSAGRYNEQFF	TGCAGTGCGGGCCGCTACAATGAGCAGTTCTTC
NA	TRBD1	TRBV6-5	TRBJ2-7	CASNQGASYEQYF	TGTGCCAGCAACCAGGGGGCGTCCTACGAGCAGTACTTC
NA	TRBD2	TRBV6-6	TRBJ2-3	CASSFLSGRTDTQYF	TGTGCCAGCAGTTTCCTTAGCGGGAGAACAGATACGCAGTATTTT
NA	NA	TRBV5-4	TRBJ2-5	CASSLGGVRQETQYF	TGTGCCAGCAGCTTGGGGGGGGTTCGGCAAGAGACCCAGTACTTC
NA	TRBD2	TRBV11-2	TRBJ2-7	CASRTGGIEQYF	TGTGCCAGCAGAACGGGAGGGATCGAGCAGTACTTC
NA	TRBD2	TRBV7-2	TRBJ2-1	CASSPPTGTRGNEQFF	TGTGCCAGCAGCCCCCCCACAGGGACTAGGGGCAATGAGCAGTTCTTC
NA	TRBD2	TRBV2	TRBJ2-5	CASSPLAGGVETQYF	TGTGCCAGCAGTCCCCTAGCGGGAGGGGTAGAGACCCAGTACTTC
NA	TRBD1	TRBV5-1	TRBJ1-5	CASSWGQGDQPQHF	TGCGCCAGCAGCTGGGGACAGGGGGACCAGCCCCAGCATTTT
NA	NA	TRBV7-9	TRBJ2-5	CASSRFSTGQQETQYF	TGTGCCAGCAGCCGATTTTCGACAGGACAGCAAGAGACCCAGTACTTC
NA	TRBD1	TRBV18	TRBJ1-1	CASSPRQGQGTEAFF	TGTGCCAGCTCACCTAGACAGGGACAGGGCACTGAAGCTTTCTTT
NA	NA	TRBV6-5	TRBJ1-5	CASSPQGFHQPQHF	TGTGCCAGCAGTCCCCAGGGGTTCCATCAGCCCCAGCATTTT
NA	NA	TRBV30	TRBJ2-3	CAWSVRGTTQYF	TGTGCCTGGAGTGTCCGGGGTACTACGCAGTATTTT
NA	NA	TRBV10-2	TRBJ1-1	CASSESSGRSTEAFF	TGCGCCAGCAGTGAGTCGTCGGGCCGTAGCACTGAAGCTTTCTTT
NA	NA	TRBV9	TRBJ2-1	CASSARSGRLSSYNEQFF	TGTGCCAGCAGCGCCAGAAGCGGGCGCCTAAGCTCCTACAATGAGCAGTTCTTC
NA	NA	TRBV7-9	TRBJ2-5	CASSLRQGGETQYF	TGTGCCAGCAGCCTCAGACAGGGAGGAGAGACCCAGTACTTC
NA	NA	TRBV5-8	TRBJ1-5	CATTPGGTLYSNQPQHF	TGTGCGACCACACCGGGCGGAACCCTCTATAGCAATCAGCCCCAGCATTTT
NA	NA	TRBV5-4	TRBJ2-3	CASSLSSPDTQYF	TGTGCCAGCAGCTTATCTAGCCCAGATACGCAGTATTTT
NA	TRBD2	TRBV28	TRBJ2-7	CASSFGLAGKQYF	TGTGCCAGCAGTTTTGGACTAGCGGGGAAGCAGTACTTC
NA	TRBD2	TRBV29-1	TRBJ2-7	CSVAGTSSYEQYF	TGCAGCGTCGCCGGGACTAGCTCCTACGAGCAGTACTTC
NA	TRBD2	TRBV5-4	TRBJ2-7	CASSPQTSGRDGEQYF	TGTGCCAGCAGCCCGCAGACTAGCGGGAGGGACGGCGAGCAGTACTTC
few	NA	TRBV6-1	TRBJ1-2	CASNLGLQNYGYTF	TGTGCCAGCAATCTAGGACTGCAGAACTATGGCTACACCTTC
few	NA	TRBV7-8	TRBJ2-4	CASSLGQLLAKNIQYF	TGTGCCAGCAGCTTAGGACAGCTCCTAGCCAAAAACATTCAGTACTTC
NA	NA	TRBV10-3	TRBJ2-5	CAISESPGGTQYF	TGTGCCATCAGTGAGTCTCCAGGTGGGACCCAGTACTTC
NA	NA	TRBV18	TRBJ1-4	CASSGGEKLFF	TGTGCCAGCTCCGGTGGGGAAAAACTGTTTTTT
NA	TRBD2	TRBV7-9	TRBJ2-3	CASSLGLAGGRDTQYF	TGTGCCAGCAGCTTAGGACTAGCGGGAGGGCGTGATACGCAGTATTTT
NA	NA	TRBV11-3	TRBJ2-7	CASSLENGEQYF	TGTGCCAGCAGCCTCGAAAATGGCGAGCAGTACTTC
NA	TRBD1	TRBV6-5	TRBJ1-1	CASTRDSLNTEAFF	TGTGCCAGCACCCGGGACAGTTTGAACACTGAAGCTTTCTTT
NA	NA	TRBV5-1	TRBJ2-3	CASSLVAGQETDTQYF	TGCGCCAGCAGCTTGGTGGCAGGACAAGAAACAGATACGCAGTATTTT
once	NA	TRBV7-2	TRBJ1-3	CASSQRTASGNTIYF	TGTGCCAGCAGCCAGCGGACAGCCTCTGGAAACACCATATATTTT
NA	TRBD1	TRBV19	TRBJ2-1	CASSIDLDRGLYNEQFF	TGTGCCAGTAGTATAGACCTGGACAGGGGGTTGTACAATGAGCAGTTCTTC
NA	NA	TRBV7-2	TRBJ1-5	CASSLEVLRSNQPQHF	TGTGCCAGCAGCTTAGAAGTGCTCAGGAGCAATCAGCCCCAGCATTTT
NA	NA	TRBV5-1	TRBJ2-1	CASSGLGGATNEQFF	TGCGCCAGCAGCGGACTTGGGGGAGCTACAAATGAGCAGTTCTTC
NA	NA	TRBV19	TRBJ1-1	CASSQGRENTEAFF	TGTGCCAGTAGTCAGGGACGGGAGAACACTGAAGCTTTCTTT
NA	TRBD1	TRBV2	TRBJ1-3	CASSGGRGYLSGNTIYF	TGTGCCAGCAGTGGGGGCAGGGGGTATCTCTCTGGAAACACCATATATTTT
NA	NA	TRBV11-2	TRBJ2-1	CASSLASGLNNEQFF	TGTGCCAGCAGCTTAGCCTCCGGACTCAACAATGAGCAGTTCTTC
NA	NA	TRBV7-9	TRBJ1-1	CASSLEGPGAEAFF	TGTGCCAGCAGCTTAGAGGGCCCCGGGGCTGAAGCTTTCTTT
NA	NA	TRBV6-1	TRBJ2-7	CASRGTGAYEQYF	TGTGCCAGCAGAGGTACCGGGGCCTACGAGCAGTACTTC
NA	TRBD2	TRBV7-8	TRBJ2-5	CASSPRIAGGVETQYF	TGTGCCAGCAGCCCTAGAATAGCGGGAGGCGTAGAGACCCAGTACTTC